A single sample gave rise to the 24 T cell receptor beta chains below, sequenced in a study of cytomegalovirus exposure and HLA in healthy donors. The primer mix had 60 Vbeta and 13 Jbeta primers. Method: immunoSEQ multiplex PCR; TCRdb's copy keeps in-frame clones and lacks some. The sample lists fewer than 250,000 clones; around three quarters were seen once. Sequences were obtained from PBMCs. The receptors derive from a woman aged 25 to 39 in good health and CMV-seropositive.

The genes are TRBV5-1 and TRBJ1-6; 7 nucleotides align to TRBD1. V was pared by 0 bases and J by 10 bases, with 13 bases of the junction left unmatched. Germline V gene lookup returns CDR1 SGHRS and CDR2 YFSETQ. CDR3 length: 17 residues. The CDR3 DNA follows: TGCGCCAGCAGCTTGGAGGGGGCGGCAGGGGGTCGGTCACCCCTCCACTTT. Protein: CASSLEGAAGGRSPLHF.

The gene calls are TRBV30 and TRBJ1-2; D is uncertain. The V end was cut by 7 bases, the J end by 2 bases, with 14 bases between. Germline V gives CDR1 GTSNPN, CDR2 SVGIG (reference sequence). This CDR3 has 13 amino acids. This CDR3 reads CASLGEENYGYTF. CDR3 nucleotide sequence: TGTGCCTCCCTCGGAGAGGAGAACTATGGCTACACCTTC. The complete variable domain, with remaining parts taken from reference TRBV30 and TRBJ1-2, reads SQTIHQWPATLVQPVGSPLSLECTVEGTSNPNLYWYRQAAGRGLQLLFYSVGIGQISSEVPQNLSASRPQDRQFILSSKKLLLSDSGFYLCASLGEENYGYTFGSGTRLTVV.

The chain links TRBV2 to TRBJ1-5, with D hard to call. The CDR3 sequence is 12 residues long. From germline, CDR1 is SNHLY and CDR2 FYNNEI. Trimming removed 9 bases at V and 9 bases at J, with 15 bases between. The CDR3 is CASGPDEGPQHF. DNA for the CDR3: TGTGCCAGTGGGCCCGACGAGGGGCCCCAGCATTTT.

The chain employs TRBV4-3 and TRBJ2-1; 9 bases map to TRBD2. The ends lost 0 bases at V and 9 bases at J; junction bases unmatched: 9. This CDR3 is 16 amino acids long. Germline V gene lookup returns CDR1 LGHNA and CDR2 YSLEER. CDR3 DNA: TGCGCCAGCAGCCAAGATGTGAGCGGGAGGTTAGGTGAGCAGTTCTTC. It translates to CASSQDVSGRLGEQFF.

This chain links TRBV7-8 with TRBJ2-7; D possibly corresponds to TRBD2 (5 bases). The ends were cut back, 5 bases at V and 5 bases at J, with 22 bases in the middle. CDR1 and CDR2 from the germline V gene are SGHVS and FQNEAQ. CDR3 length equals 16 residues. The CDR3 DNA reads TGTGCCAGCAGCACACGAGGACGGGGAGTGGGCGACGAGCAGTACTTC. Translation gives CASSTRGRGVGDEQYF.

This chain connects TRBV6-6 to TRBJ1-2; D is uncertain. V lost 5 bases to trimming and J lost 2 bases, with 9 bases between them. The germline CDR1 and CDR2 sequences are MNHNY and SVGAGI (reference sequence). The CDR3 length is 13 residues. The CDR3 DNA reads as TGTGCCAGCAGTGAGAGTGAAAACTATGGCTACACCTTC. Translated, it gives CASSESENYGYTF.

This clone has a single count. V gene TRBV5-4 combines with J gene TRBJ1-3, with 8 bases that match TRBD1. The CDR3 is 15 residues long. CDR1 is SGHNT and CDR2 is YYREEE in the germline V gene (reference sequence). With V trimmed by 2 bases and J by 0 bases, 1 base remained unmatched. The CDR3 bases are TGTGCCAGCAGCTTCGGACAGGGCTCTGGAAACACCATATATTTT. Translating gives CASSFGQGSGNTIYF.

The J gene is TRBJ2-3, the V gene TRBV5-4; TRBD2 might be the D (6 bases). Trimming removed 4 bases from V and 2 bases from J, with 17 bases in between. This CDR3 contains 16 residues. Germline V gives CDR1 SGHNT, CDR2 YYREEE (reference sequence). CDR3 in amino acids: CASSQLGGKDTDTQYF. Written as DNA, the CDR3 is TGTGCCAGCAGCCAGCTAGGAGGGAAGGACACAGATACGCAGTATTTT.

This clone was picked up one time. The chain links TRBV6-6 to TRBJ1-6; possible D gene TRBD1, 5 bases. The CDR3 covers 15 residues. CDR1 MNHNY and CDR2 SVGAGI come from the germline V gene (reference sequence). V dropped 0 bases and J dropped 7 bases, with 10 bases sitting between them. In DNA, the CDR3 is TGTGCCAGCAGTTACTCCCCCCAGGGAAATTCACCCCTCCACTTT. Its translation is CASSYSPQGNSPLHF.

The V gene is TRBV4-1, the J gene TRBJ2-7; no definite D call. The V end lost 0 bases, the J end lost 0 bases, and 12 bases lay between the germline ends. Germline V gives CDR1 MGHRA, CDR2 YSYEKL. This CDR3 has 16 residues. The CDR3 region is CASSQDPRSSSYEQYF. The CDR3, as DNA: TGCGCCAGCAGCCAAGACCCCAGGTCAAGCTCCTACGAGCAGTACTTC.

In its sample, this clone was seen once. The J gene is TRBJ1-1, the V gene TRBV29-1, with D hard to call. Germline loops: CDR1 SQVTM, CDR2 ANQGSEA. Deletions cut 7 bases from V and 0 bases from J, with 9 bases between. The CDR3 spans 12 residues. The CDR3 DNA follows: TGCAGCGCCCCAGGTATGAACACTGAAGCTTTCTTT. Amino acid sequence: CSAPGMNTEAFF.

This clone turned up a few times. The chain is built from TRBV5-4 and TRBJ2-7; D might be TRBD2 (6 bases). This CDR3 spans 15 amino acids. From germline, CDR1 is SGHNT and CDR2 YYREEE (reference sequence). The germline V and J ends were trimmed by 1 base and 7 bases, with 18 bases remaining between them. The CDR3 nucleotides read TGTGCCAGCAGCTTGCGGGACTCACTAGTCGGGGAGCAGTACTTC. Translation gives CASSLRDSLVGEQYF. The full variable domain, with the rest looked up from reference TRBV5-4 and TRBJ2-7, is ETGVTQSPTHLIKTRGQQVTLRCSSQSGHNTVSWYQQALGQGPQFIFQYYREEENGRGNFPPRFSGLQFPNYSSELNVNALELDDSALYLCASSLRDSLVGEQYFGPGTRLTVT.

In DNA form, the CDR3 reads TGCGCCAGCAGCTTCACAGGGACCCCCACAGATACGCAGTATTTT. It codes for CASSFTGTPTDTQYF. V is TRBV5-1 and J is TRBJ2-3, with D tentatively TRBD1 (6 bases). The CDR3 is 15 amino acids. The V and J ends lost 2 bases and 2 bases respectively, with 12 bases between them. Germline V gene sequence: CDR1 SGHRS, CDR2 YFSETQ.

V usage is TRBV15 and J usage is TRBJ2-3; no clear D. The V gene's germline CDR1 is LNHNV and CDR2 YYDKDF (reference sequence). Trimming took 0 bases from V and 5 from J, leaving 9 bases between them. This CDR3 is 14 amino acids long. CDR3 amino acids: CATSRDQPGDTQYF. In DNA form, the CDR3 reads TGTGCCACCAGCAGAGATCAACCGGGAGATACGCAGTATTTT.

V and J are TRBV28 and TRBJ2-5; possibly TRBD2 for D (6 bases). The germline V gene encodes CDR1 MDHEN and CDR2 SYDVKM. V lost 2 bases and J lost 4, with 11 bases in between. The CDR3 sequence is 14 residues long. The CDR3 protein is CASSLTSSPETQYF. In DNA form, the CDR3 reads TGTGCCAGCAGTTTAACTAGCAGCCCAGAGACCCAGTACTTC.

This chain joins TRBV7-2 and TRBJ1-1, with 7 bases that match TRBD1. Germline CDR1 SGHTA, CDR2 FQGNSA. The CDR3 covers 14 residues. V lost 5 bases, J lost 1 base, and 4 bases stayed unmatched. The CDR3 spells CASSGHRGNTEAFF. CDR3 in DNA: TGTGCCAGCAGCGGCCACAGGGGGAACACTGAAGCTTTCTTT.

The chain carries TRBV12-5 and TRBJ2-3, with TRBD1 identical over 10 bases. This CDR3 has 16 residues. Germline CDR1 and CDR2: LGHNT and FRNRAP. V lost 6 bases to trimming and J lost 1 base; unmatched junction nucleotides: 7. This CDR3 reads CASGLDRGQGTDTQYF. CDR3 nucleotide sequence: TGTGCTAGTGGACTTGACAGGGGGCAAGGCACAGATACGCAGTATTTT.

V usage is TRBV11-2 and J usage is TRBJ2-1, with D possibly matching TRBD1 (5 bases). The length of the CDR3 is 16 residues. Germline CDR1 SGHAT, CDR2 FQNNGV. V dropped 5 bases and J dropped 0 bases, with 14 bases sitting between them. The CDR3 DNA is TGTGCCAGCAGCCATGGGGCGCATAGCTCCTACAATGAGCAGTTCTTC. This translates into CASSHGAHSSYNEQFF.

The gene calls are TRBV29-1 and TRBJ1-3; 7 bases match TRBD1. Germline CDR1 is SQVTM and CDR2 is ANQGSEA. The junction had 9 bases not matched to a gene; V was cut back by 7 bases and J by 3 bases. This CDR3 is built from 14 residues. CDR3 nucleotide sequence: TGCAGCGCCCGGCCCACAGGGGATGGAAACACCATATATTTT. Residues: CSARPTGDGNTIYF.

V and J are TRBV15 and TRBJ1-6; TRBD1 might be the D (5 bases). Germline CDR1 is LNHNV and CDR2 is YYDKDF (reference sequence). V was cut by 9 bases and J by 4 bases, with 19 bases left in between. This CDR3 has 16 amino acids. This chain's CDR3 is CATKEGDSLYNSPLHF. The CDR3 DNA reads TGTGCCACGAAGGAAGGCGACAGCCTGTATAATTCACCCCTCCACTTT.

The genes are TRBV6-5 and TRBJ1-2, with a possible D match to TRBD1 (5 bases). The germline gives CDR1 MNHEY, CDR2 SVGAGI. The CDR3 contains 16 residues. V lost 2 bases and J 1 base, leaving 14 bases between the germline ends. CDR3: CASSYNSGDGNYGYTF. The CDR3 region has the DNA TGTGCCAGCAGTTACAATTCGGGGGACGGTAACTATGGCTACACCTTC.

The genes are TRBV6-1 and TRBJ1-6; TRBD1 agrees at 7 bases. The ends lost 1 base at V and 7 bases at J; junction bases unmatched: 1. The CDR3 length is 14 residues. The germline V gene encodes CDR1 MNHNS and CDR2 SASEGT. CDR3 amino acids: CASSEVGQNSPLHF. The DNA for the CDR3 is TGTGCCAGCAGTGAAGTGGGACAGAATTCACCCCTCCACTTT.

The table lists this clone with a count of one. CDR3 protein: CASSEGGAKNIQYF. The DNA of the CDR3 is TGTGCCAGCAGCGAGGGAGGGGCCAAAAACATTCAGTACTTC. This chain joins TRBV9 and TRBJ2-4; 7 bases fit TRBD2. J was trimmed by 1 base and V by 3 bases; bases with no gene match: 1. Germline assignment: CDR1 SGDLS and CDR2 YYNGEE. This CDR3 comprises 14 residues. Variable domain in full (rest from reference TRBV9 and TRBJ2-4): DSGVTQTPKHLITATGQRVTLRCSPRSGDLSVYWYQQSLDQGLQFLIQYYNGEERAKGNILERFSAQQFPDLHSELNLSSLELGDSALYFCASSEGGAKNIQYFGAGTRLSVL.

The J gene is TRBJ1-2, the V gene TRBV30, with 8 nucleotides matching TRBD1. The germline V gene encodes CDR1 GTSNPN and CDR2 SVGIG (reference sequence). This CDR3 region has 14 residues. V dropped 2 bases and J dropped 6; count of bases not matched to a gene: 8. CDR3 in amino acids: CAWSQDDRGNGYTF. DNA of the CDR3: TGTGCCTGGAGTCAGGACGACAGGGGCAATGGCTACACCTTC.